The clone carrying this TCR beta chain came up a few times. CDR3 length equals 15 residues. V dropped 4 bases and J dropped 7 bases, with 20 bases sitting between them. Looked up from germline, CDR1 is MNHEY and CDR2 is SMNVEV (reference sequence). Using immunoSEQ multiplex PCR, the repertoire was profiled, and TCRdb retains in-frame clones only, with some absent. Of 100,000 or so clones in the sample, 80% to 90% were seen once. The sample belongs to a study of control samples from healthy donors and cancer patients. The source is a woman aged 45-65 years in good health. The rearrangement uses TRBV27 and TRBJ2-7; D is possibly TRBD2 (7 bases). The sample taken for sequencing was blood. CDR3 protein: CASSYRTRGRWEQYF. For the CDR3, the DNA is TGTGCCAGCAGTTACCGGACTAGGGGGAGGTGGGAGCAGTACTTC.